Sequencing of this T cell receptor beta chain was carried out in a study of blood T cell repertoires in COVID-19. At the level of the study: There were acute and convalescent COVID-19 samples, and they came from the United States, Italy and Spain. From T cells, B-cell-depleted T cells, or PBMCs came the material, which was cDNA or gDNA.

The table came from immunoSEQ multiplex PCR; TCRdb's copy has only in-frame clones and leaves some out. The data show roughly 87,000 clones, with roughly 83% seen just once and about 8% held by the top ten. The CDR3 runs to 12 residues. Trimming took 3 bases from V and 13 from J; bases not matched to a gene: 7. Sequenced: peripheral blood. This TCR was sampled from a man aged 45-65 years with active COVID-19. The chain combines TRBV12-3 or TRBV12-4 with TRBJ1-2; 8 bases align to TRBD1. The CDR3 loop is CASSFRTGHSTF. Here the CDR3 DNA reads TGTGCCAGCAGTTTTAGGACAGGGCATAGCACCTTC.